Shown below are 9 T cell receptor beta chains from a single sample sequenced in a study of T cells after posttransplantation cyclophosphamide. Treatment was busulfan-fludarabine conditioning, a marrow graft, and cyclophosphamide on days +3 and +4. The method was immunoSEQ multiplex PCR; TCRdb's version includes in-frame clones alone and lacks a portion of them. The sample has several thousand clones; about 81% are singletons. This material consisted of PBMCs, taken after an allogeneic stem cell transplant with post-transplant cyclophosphamide. These receptors were taken from a female patient between 50 and 59 years old who received an allogeneic stem cell transplant from a related donor, was CMV-positive, and had no GVHD. Some T cells may originate from the graft donor.

The CDR3 spells CASSQLAGDFEQYF. In nucleotides, the CDR3 is TGTGCCAGCAGCCAGCTAGCGGGAGACTTCGAGCAGTACTTC. The rearrangement joins TRBV11-1 to TRBJ2-7; 10 bases fit TRBD2. From germline, CDR1 is SGHAT and CDR2 FQDESV (reference sequence). V was pared by 5 bases and J by 6 bases, with 7 bases of the junction left unmatched. CDR3 size: 14 residues.

The chain links TRBV9 to TRBJ2-3; tentative D call: TRBD2 (5 bases). Germline assignment: CDR1 SGDLS and CDR2 YYNGEE. V gave up 4 bases and J gave up 7 bases, with 22 bases separating them. The CDR3 is 16 amino acids. CDR3 amino acids: CASSPGGAAGLNTQYF. The DNA for the CDR3 is TGTGCCAGCAGCCCCGGAGGCGCAGCAGGTTTGAATACGCAGTATTTT. Full variable domain (outside the CDR3, taken from reference TRBV9 and TRBJ2-3): DSGVTQTPKHLITATGQRVTLRCSPRSGDLSVYWYQQSLDQGLQFLIQYYNGEERAKGNILERFSAQQFPDLHSELNLSSLELGDSALYFCASSPGGAAGLNTQYFGPGTRLTVL.

The J gene is TRBJ1-6, the V gene TRBV9; maybe TRBD1 (5 bases). CDR1 and CDR2 from the germline V gene are SGDLS and YYNGEE. This CDR3 has 15 residues. V was cut by 2 bases and J by 7 bases, with 13 bases left in between. The CDR3 reads CASSVDGHPNSPLHF. CDR3 nucleotides: TGTGCCAGCAGCGTTGACGGACACCCAAATTCACCCCTCCACTTT.

The CDR3 region has the DNA TGTGCCAGCAGTGAATCTCTCGGACAGACTGAAGCTTTCTTT. As protein: CASSESLGQTEAFF. This chain connects TRBV25-1 to TRBJ1-1, with D perhaps TRBD1 (6 bases). The CDR3 is 14 amino acids. Germline V lookup: CDR1 MGHDK, CDR2 SYGVNS. V lost 1 base to trimming and J lost 5 bases, with 11 bases between them.

This clone was found a few times. As the CDR3 is not closed by the conserved phenylalanine or tryptophan, this likely results from a read error. The DNA is omitted, as the CDR3 cannot be located on it reliably, and the CDR3 follows TCRdb's listing. This rearrangement joins TRBV7-8 to TRBJ1-4. The germline gives CDR1 SGHVS, CDR2 FQNEAQ. The CDR3 sequence runs 12 residues, both termini included. Here the CDR3 reads CASSCTMPQWKS.

The count of this clone is one. CDR3 bases: TGTGCCAGCAGTGACAGGGAGGATTCACCCCTCCACTTT. It codes for CASSDREDSPLHF. The chain couples TRBV2 to TRBJ1-6; tentatively, D is TRBD1 (5 bases). Germline CDR1 SNHLY, CDR2 FYNNEI. V was clipped by 3 bases and J by 8 bases, with 8 bases between them. The CDR3 extends over 13 amino acids.

V usage is TRBV5-1 and J usage is TRBJ2-3; TRBD1 agrees at 12 bases. The CDR3 has 16 amino acids. V lost 4 bases to trimming and J lost 2 bases; unmatched junction nucleotides: 5. Germline assignment: CDR1 SGHRS and CDR2 YFSETQ. The CDR3 DNA is TGCGCCAGCAGCCCCGGGACAGGGGGCCCCACAGATACGCAGTATTTT. Residues: CASSPGTGGPTDTQYF.

This clone was counted once. The V call is TRBV2, the J call TRBJ2-3; perhaps TRBD2 as D (6 bases). Germline lookup yields CDR1 SNHLY and CDR2 FYNNEI. The CDR3 extends over 14 amino acids. Trimming left V 7 bases short and J 4 bases short, with 15 bases between. The CDR3 region has the DNA TGTGCCAGCAATCCCCGGGAGTGGGCAGATACGCAGTATTTT. Its protein is CASNPREWADTQYF.

V gene TRBV4-1 combines with J gene TRBJ2-2; 8 positions match TRBD1. The CDR3 has 14 amino acids. J was trimmed by 5 bases and V by 7 bases; bases with no gene match: 6. The germline V gene has CDR1 MGHRA and CDR2 YSYEKL. This CDR3 is CASTPGGRTGELFF. The CDR3 nucleotides are TGCGCCAGCACCCCAGGGGGCCGGACCGGGGAGCTGTTTTTT.